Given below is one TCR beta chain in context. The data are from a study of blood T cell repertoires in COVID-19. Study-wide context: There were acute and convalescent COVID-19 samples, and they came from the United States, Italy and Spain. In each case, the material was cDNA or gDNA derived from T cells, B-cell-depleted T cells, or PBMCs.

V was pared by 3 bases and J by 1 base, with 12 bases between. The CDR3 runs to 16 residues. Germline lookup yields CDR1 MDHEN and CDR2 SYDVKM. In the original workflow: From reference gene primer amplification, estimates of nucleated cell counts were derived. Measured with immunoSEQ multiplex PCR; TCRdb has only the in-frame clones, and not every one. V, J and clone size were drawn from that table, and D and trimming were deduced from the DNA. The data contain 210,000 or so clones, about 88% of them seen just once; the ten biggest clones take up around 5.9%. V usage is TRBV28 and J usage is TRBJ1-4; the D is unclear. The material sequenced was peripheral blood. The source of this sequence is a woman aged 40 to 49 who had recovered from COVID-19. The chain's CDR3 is CASSLLGGGTNEKLFF. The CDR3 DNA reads TGTGCCAGCAGTTTGTTGGGTGGCGGAACTAATGAAAAACTGTTTTTT.